This T cell receptor (beta chain) was captured in a study of HIV-infected children after antiretroviral therapy interruption. At the level of the study: Interruption-arm samples span weeks 0, 12, interruption end (24 or 48), and about 3 years post-study. Samples from the continuous-treatment group were taken at weeks 0, 48 and 150.

The treatment: PENTA 11 planned treatment interruption arm or continuous ART arm. This clonotype showed up just a few times. Germline V gene lookup returns CDR1 MGHRA and CDR2 YSYEKL. This CDR3 is built from 14 residues. V was cut by 2 bases and J by 5 bases, with 10 bases left in between. A 3' RACE protocol on RNA, with unique molecular identifiers, produced the TCR library. TCRdb re-analysed the 3' RACE reads in MiXCR, keeping a single row per CDR3 protein. The data show about 14,000 distinct CDR3 sequences, 3.4% seen once. The source of this sequence is a pool of human donors with HIV. Material: CD45RO+ CD8+ T cells from PBMCs, pooled from several time points, obtained from a donor given antiretroviral therapy, either interrupted or continuous. Subset defined: memory CD8+ CD45RO+ CD45RA- T cells. This chain links TRBV4-1 with TRBJ2-1; no firm D call. The CDR3 is CASSQTTRHNEQFF. CDR3 DNA: TGCGCCAGCAGCCAAACGACCCGGCACAATGAGCAGTTCTTC.